The 2 T cell receptor beta chains presented below share a single source sample, sequenced in a study of cytomegalovirus exposure and HLA in healthy donors. With 60 Vbeta and 13 Jbeta primers, the PCR was carried out. Only in-frame clones appear in the TCRdb table, and some are missing; sequencing was by immunoSEQ multiplex PCR. The table for this sample gives about 60,000 clones. The sequencing input was PBMCs. These TCRs come from a man aged 50 to 60 in good health and CMV-seropositive.

V is TRBV18 and J is TRBJ1-5; 8 nucleotides line up with TRBD1. Unmatched junction bases numbered 11, after V lost 8 bases and J lost 2 bases. This CDR3 contains 16 residues. The germline V gene has CDR1 KGHSH and CDR2 LQKENI. This CDR3 is CASARDRLDGNQPQHF. CDR3 bases: TGTGCCAGCGCACGGGACAGGTTAGATGGCAATCAGCCCCAGCATTTT. Full variable domain (outside the CDR3, taken from reference TRBV18 and TRBJ1-5): NAGVMQNPRHLVRRRGQEARLRCSPMKGHSHVYWYRQLPEEGLKFMVYLQKENIIDESGMPKERFSAEFPKEGPSILRIQQVVRGDSAAYFCASARDRLDGNQPQHFGDGTRLSIL.

V gene TRBV6-6 combines with J gene TRBJ2-3; TRBD1 agrees at 7 bases. Unmatched junction bases numbered 7, after V lost 2 bases and J lost 8 bases. The CDR3 has 14 residues. Per the germline V gene, CDR1 is MNHNY and CDR2 is SVGAGI (reference sequence). CDR3: CASSYGTDRTTQYF. The CDR3, as DNA: TGTGCCAGCAGTTACGGGACAGATCGGACTACGCAGTATTTT.